This TCR beta chain was obtained from a study of read filtering for tumor transcriptome and immune sequencing. Study background: TCR-mapped reads were about 4.05 to 10.27 million with IR-seq versus roughly 85 to 1,300 with RNA-seq.

Study-level points and caveats: IR-seq captured clonotypes deeper and more reliably than RNA-seq. Without single-read clonotypes, shared clonotype proportions correlated more between IR-seq and RNA-seq.

At the time of active disease, bone marrow was collected from every patient. This library used roughly 400 ng RNA and molecular barcoded adaptors spanning alpha/delta and beta/gamma chains. TCRdb re-called the reads with MiXCR, one entry per CDR3 protein. The sample records fewer than 50,000 distinct CDR3 sequences, around 15% being singletons. This clonotype was observed at least ten times. What it recognizes is unknown. The length of the CDR3 is 13 residues. Germline V gene sequence: CDR1 DFQATT, CDR2 SNEGSKA (reference sequence). Trimming shortened V by 3 bases and J by 2 bases, and 8 bases separated the two germline ends.

The sequenced sample consisted of a population of CD138-negative cells sorted from bone marrow. The rearrangement joins TRBV20-1 to TRBJ2-1; D is uncertain. The receptor was isolated from a donor aged 40 or over with multiple myeloma. The DNA of the CDR3 is TGCAGTGCTAGGCCTCTAACCTACAATGAGCAGTTCTTC. Amino acid sequence: CSARPLTYNEQFF.